This TCR beta chain was found in a study of control samples from healthy donors and cancer patients. The germline V and J ends were trimmed by 5 bases and 3 bases, with 11 bases remaining between them. CDR3 length equals 14 residues. Germline V CDR1 and CDR2: SNHLY, FYNNEI. Profiling relied on immunoSEQ multiplex PCR, and the TCRdb table lists in-frame clones only, not all of them. The sample records fewer than 250,000 clones, 91% being singletons. The sample consisted of blood. This clonotype was obtained from a man younger than 40 in good health. The gene calls are TRBV2 and TRBJ1-5, with unresolved D. CDR3 protein: CASSLDRNNQPQHF. CDR3 in DNA: TGTGCCAGCAGTTTGGACCGTAACAATCAGCCCCAGCATTTT.